The rows below give T cell receptor gamma chains drawn from one sample of a study of Vδ1+ human thymocytes. TCRdb reprocessed the multiplex PCR reads through CATT. The sample comprises 20,000 to 25,000 gamma-chain clones, 12% to 15% of which are singletons, and under 2.5% rests with the top ten. The sample taken for sequencing was Vdelta1+ gamma-delta thymocytes from the thymus. The receptor set was obtained from a child under two years old who had congenital heart surgery. Each CDR3 is given with its conserved first and last residue. Clone sizes are given selectively: once, few, many, or a class where the clone is expanded.

clone_size j_call v_call cdr3_nt cdr3_aa
. TRGJ1/TRGJ2 TRGV4 TGTGCCACCTGGGATGGGCGAGATTATAAGAAACTCTTT CATWDGRDYKKLF
. TRGJ1/TRGJ2 TRGV9 TGTGCCTTGTGGGAGGTGCGGCGCGCGGTCCTTTATTATAAGAATCTCTTT CALWEVRRAVLYYKNLF
. TRGJP2 TRGV8 TGTGCCACCTGGGACAGGGGGCGTAGTGATTGGATCAAGACGTTT CATWDRGRSDWIKTF
few TRGJ1/TRGJ2 TRGV5 TGTGCCACCTGGGACAGGCGGGTCGAAAAGAAACTCTTT CATWDRRVEKKLF
few TRGJ1/TRGJ2 TRGV4 TGTGCCACCTGGAATGGGCCATCGGTTTATTATAAGAAACTCTTT CATWNGPSVYYKKLF
. TRGJ1/TRGJ2 TRGV2 TGTGCCACCTGGGACGGGCCGACAGAGAAGCGGAATTATTATAAGAAACTCTTT CATWDGPTEKRNYYKKLF
few TRGJ1/TRGJ2 TRGV8 TGTGCCACCCGGGCGAAGTATTATAAGAAACTCTTT CATRAKYYKKLF
. TRGJ1/TRGJ2 TRGV9 TGTGCCTTGTGGGTCCATTGGTATAAGAAACTCTTT CALWVHWYKKLF
few TRGJ1/TRGJ2 TRGV4 TGTGCCACCTGGGATGGGCTGTCGAAACTCTTT CATWDGLSKLF
. TRGJP1 TRGV9 TGTGCCTTGTGGGAGGTAGTGTTTACTGGTTGGTTCAAGATATTT CALWEVVFTGWFKIF
. TRGJP1 TRGV5 TGTGCCGCCTGGGACAAGCCGGGTTGGTTCAAGATATTT CAAWDKPGWFKIF
. TRGJP2 TRGV4 TGTGCCACCTGGACCCCCGCCGCGAATTATAGTAGTGATTGGATCAAGACGTTT CATWTPAANYSSDWIKTF
. TRGJ1/TRGJ2 TRGV9 TGTGCCTTGTGGGAAGCCAGTAAGAAACTCTTT CALWEASKKLF
. TRGJP2 TRGV4 TGTGCCACCTGGGATGTAAAGAGTAGTGATTGGATCAAGACGTTT CATWDVKSSDWIKTF
. TRGJ1/TRGJ2 TRGV4 TGTGCCACCTGGAATGGGCAGGGTTATTATAAGAAACTCTTT CATWNGQGYYKKLF
medium-sized TRGJ1/TRGJ2 TRGV4 TGTGCCACCTGGGCCTATTATAAGAAACTCTTT CATWAYYKKLF
. TRGJP2 TRGV3 TGTGCCACCTGGACATACAGTAGTGATTGGATCAAGACGTTT CATWTYSSDWIKTF
. TRGJ1/TRGJ2 TRGV2 TGTGCCACCTGGGACGGGCCAGGTAAGAAACTCTTT CATWDGPGKKLF
. TRGJ1/TRGJ2 TRGV4 TGTGCCACCTGGGTTGTTCGGTATAAGAAACTCTTT CATWVVRYKKLF
few TRGJ1/TRGJ2 TRGV3 TGTGCCACCTGGGACAGGCCACATTTTTATTATAAGAAACTCTTT CATWDRPHFYYKKLF
. TRGJ1/TRGJ2 TRGV9 TGTGCCTTGTGGGAGGAGTCGGGTTATAAGAAACTCTTT CALWEESGYKKLF
. TRGJ1/TRGJ2 TRGV2 TGTGCCACCTGGGACGGGCGCCGGGGTTATTATAAGAAACTCTTT CATWDGRRGYYKKLF
medium-sized TRGJP2 TRGV2 TGTGCCACCTGGGAAGGTAGTGATTGGATCAAGACGTTT CATWEGSDWIKTF
. TRGJ1/TRGJ2 TRGV2 TGTGCCACCTGGGACGGGCCCTTCCTAAGCTTTTATTATAAGAAACTCTTT CATWDGPFLSFYYKKLF
few TRGJ1/TRGJ2 TRGV4 TGTGCCACCTGGAATGGGCCGTATCATTATAAGAAACTCTTT CATWNGPYHYKKLF
few TRGJ1/TRGJ2 TRGV9 TGTGCCTTGTGGGAGCTGACTTATTATAAGAAACTCTTT CALWELTYYKKLF
. TRGJ1/TRGJ2 TRGV2 TGTGCCACCTGGGACAGGCTCCCACTAATAGGGTATAAGAAACTCTTT CATWDRLPLIGYKKLF
. TRGJ1/TRGJ2 TRGV5 TGTGCCACCTGGGACACCTTCCCAGTTTATTATAAGAAACTCTTT CATWDTFPVYYKKLF
. TRGJ1/TRGJ2 TRGV9 TGTGCCTTGTGGGAGTTAGGTTATAAGAAACTCTTT CALWELGYKKLF
. TRGJ1/TRGJ2 TRGV2 TGTGCCTCCTGGGACGGTCACTGGAATTATTATAAGAAACTCTTT CASWDGHWNYYKKLF
few TRGJ1/TRGJ2 TRGV4 TGTGCCACCTGGCCCGAGAATTATTATAAGAAACTCTTT CATWPENYYKKLF
few TRGJ1/TRGJ2 TRGV9 TGTGCCTTGTGGGAGGTGCGTATGAAACTCTTT CALWEVRMKLF
. TRGJP TRGV3 TGTGCCACCTTGGTAGGGGAGCTGGGCAAAAAAATCAAGGTATTT CATLVGELGKKIKVF
. TRGJ1/TRGJ2 TRGV4 TGTGCCACCTGGGATGGGACCGGGAAACTCTTT CATWDGTGKLF
. TRGJP2 TRGV8 TGTGCCACCTGGGATCGGGGGGATTTTACACCGAATAGTAGTGATTGGATCAAGACGTTT CATWDRGDFTPNSSDWIKTF
. TRGJ1/TRGJ2 TRGV9 TGTGCCTTGTGGGAGGTGCAATACGATTATTATAAGAAACTCTTT CALWEVQYDYYKKLF
few TRGJ1/TRGJ2 TRGV3 TGTGCCACCTGGGACGGCCCGATTGGTAAGAAACTCTTT CATWDGPIGKKLF
few TRGJP1 TRGV8 TGTGCCACCTGGTCCTATGAGGGTTGGTTCAAGATATTT CATWSYEGWFKIF
. TRGJ1/TRGJ2 TRGV3 TGTGCCACCTGGGACTTCAGGAAACTCTTT CATWDFRKLF
. TRGJ1/TRGJ2 TRGV4 TGTGCCACCTGGAATGGGTGGGGATTTTATAAGAAACTCTTT CATWNGWGFYKKLF
medium-sized TRGJ1/TRGJ2 TRGV9 TGTGCCTTGTGGGAGGCTTCTGATTATAAGAAACTCTTT CALWEASDYKKLF
few TRGJ1/TRGJ2 TRGV2 TGTGCCACCTGGGACGGGCCACTCTTT CATWDGPLF
few TRGJ1/TRGJ2 TRGV8 TGTGCCACCTGGGTCGAGTATTATAAGAAACTCTTT CATWVEYYKKLF
few TRGJ1/TRGJ2 TRGV3 TGTGCCACCTGGGACAGGCGAAAATATTATAAGAAACTCTTT CATWDRRKYYKKLF
. TRGJP2 TRGV5 TGTGCCACCTGGGACAGGCCCCGGGGTGATTGGATCAAGACGTTT CATWDRPRGDWIKTF
few TRGJ1/TRGJ2 TRGV4 TGTGCCACCTGGGACAAATCAGCGCGGAAGAAACTCTTT CATWDKSARKKLF
. TRGJ1/TRGJ2 TRGV4 TGTGCCACCTGGAATAGGGGGAAACTCTTT CATWNRGKLF
. TRGJP2 TRGV8 TGTGCCACCTGGGATACCATGAGGGGTAGTGATTGGATCAAGACGTTT CATWDTMRGSDWIKTF
. TRGJ1/TRGJ2 TRGV3 TGTGCCACCTGGGAGGGACTTAGGCCTTGGAAACTCTTT CATWEGLRPWKLF
few TRGJ1/TRGJ2 TRGV3 TGTGCCACCTGGGACAGGTATAAACTGTCAGGTTATAAGAAACTCTTT CATWDRYKLSGYKKLF
few TRGJ1/TRGJ2 TRGV3 TGTACCACCTGGGACAGGCCCTGCGATTATTATAAGAAACTCTTT CTTWDRPCDYYKKLF
few TRGJP1 TRGV3 TGTGCCACCTGGGACCCGGGCACTGGTTGGTTCAAGATATTT CATWDPGTGWFKIF
. TRGJ1/TRGJ2 TRGV3 TGTGCCACCTGGGATACCGGCTGCTGTAAGAAACTCTTT CATWDTGCCKKLF
few TRGJ1/TRGJ2 TRGV8 TGTGCCACCTGGGATAAAAATTATAAGAAACTCTTT CATWDKNYKKLF
few TRGJ1/TRGJ2 TRGV5 TGTGCCACCTGGGACAGTCGATTTTATAAGAAACTCTTT CATWDSRFYKKLF
. TRGJP1 TRGV8 TGTGCCACCTGGGATCAAAACCCATTTACCACTGGTTGGTTCAAGATATTT CATWDQNPFTTGWFKIF
. TRGJ1/TRGJ2 TRGV9 TGTGCCTTGTGGGACCTCCCTTATTATAAGAAACTCTTT CALWDLPYYKKLF
. TRGJ1/TRGJ2 TRGV4 TGTGCCACCTGGAATGGGCCTATGAAACTCTTT CATWNGPMKLF
. TRGJ1/TRGJ2 TRGV9 TGTGCCTTGTGGGAGCTCACTAATTATTATAAGAAACTCTTT CALWELTNYYKKLF
few TRGJ1/TRGJ2 TRGV3 TGTGCCACCTGGGACAGGCCCGGAAATTATAAGAAACTCTTT CATWDRPGNYKKLF